This T cell receptor (beta chain) was obtained from a study of T-cell memory formation after mild COVID-19. Study findings and constraints: Pre-infection memory showed some responding clones, and this suggested that cross-reactive memory joined. SARS-CoV-2 specificity of second-wave clones peaking day 37 was unconfirmed.

TCRdb fed the 5' RACE reads into MiXCR, producing one record per CDR3 protein. The table has around 370,000 distinct CDR3 sequences, 20% to 25% seen once. This clonotype was observed a handful of times. Its antigen is currently unknown. CDR3 length equals 13 residues. V was trimmed by 2 bases and J by 7 bases, leaving 8 bases between them. Material for sequencing was PBMCs or a T cell subset sorted from them (not recorded which). The TCR originated in an adult woman who had mild COVID-19 (a few samples of this study predate the infection). Cell type and time point are not known. The chain joins TRBV12-3 or TRBV12-4 to TRBJ2-2; tentative D call: TRBD2 (6 bases). The CDR3 loop is CASSLRRGGELFF. In DNA form, the CDR3 reads TGTGCCAGCAGTTTAAGGAGGGGCGGGGAGCTGTTTTTT.